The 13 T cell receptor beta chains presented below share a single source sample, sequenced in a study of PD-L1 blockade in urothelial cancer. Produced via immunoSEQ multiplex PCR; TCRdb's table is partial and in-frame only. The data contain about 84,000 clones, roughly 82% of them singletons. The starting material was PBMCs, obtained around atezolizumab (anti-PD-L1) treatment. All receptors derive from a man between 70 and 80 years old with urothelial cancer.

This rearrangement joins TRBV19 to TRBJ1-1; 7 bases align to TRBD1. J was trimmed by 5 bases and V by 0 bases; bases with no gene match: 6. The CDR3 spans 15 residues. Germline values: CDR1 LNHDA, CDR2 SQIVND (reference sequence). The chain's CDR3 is CASSIDLTGSTEAFF. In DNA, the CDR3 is TGTGCCAGTAGTATAGACCTGACAGGGTCGACTGAAGCTTTCTTT. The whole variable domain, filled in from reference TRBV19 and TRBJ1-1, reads DGGITQSPKYLFRKEGQNVTLSCEQNLNHDAMYWYRQDPGQGLRLIYYSQIVNDFQKGDIAEGYSVSREKKESFPLTVTSAQKNPTAFYLCASSIDLTGSTEAFFGQGTRLTVV.

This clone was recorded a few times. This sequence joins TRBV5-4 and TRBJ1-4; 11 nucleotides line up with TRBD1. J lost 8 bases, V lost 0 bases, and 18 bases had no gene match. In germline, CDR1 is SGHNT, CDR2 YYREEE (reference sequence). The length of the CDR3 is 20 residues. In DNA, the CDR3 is TGTGCCAGCAGCTTGGCCCTCGGGACAGGGGGGCAATCGGGGTCGGAAAAACTGTTTTTT. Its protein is CASSLALGTGGQSGSEKLFF.

The DNA for the CDR3 is TGTGCCAGCTCGACAGGGGCGAACACTGAAGCTTTCTTT. It encodes CASSTGANTEAFF. The gene calls are TRBV2 and TRBJ1-1, with 8 positions matching TRBD1. The CDR3 totals 13 residues. J was trimmed by 1 base and V by 8 bases; bases with no gene match: 3. Germline CDR1 and CDR2: SNHLY and FYNNEI.

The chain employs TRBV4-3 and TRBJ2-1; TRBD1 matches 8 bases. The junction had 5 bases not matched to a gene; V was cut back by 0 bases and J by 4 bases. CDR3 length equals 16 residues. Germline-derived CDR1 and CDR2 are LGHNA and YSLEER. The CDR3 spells CASSQEAGTGYNEQFF. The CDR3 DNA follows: TGCGCCAGCAGCCAAGAGGCCGGGACAGGTTACAATGAGCAGTTCTTC.

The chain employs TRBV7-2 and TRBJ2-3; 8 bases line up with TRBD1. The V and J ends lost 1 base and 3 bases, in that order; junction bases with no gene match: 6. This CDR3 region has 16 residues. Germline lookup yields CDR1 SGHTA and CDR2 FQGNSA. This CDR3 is CASSLGGQGGTDTQYF. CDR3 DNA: TGTGCCAGCAGCTTAGGAGGACAGGGAGGTACAGATACGCAGTATTTT. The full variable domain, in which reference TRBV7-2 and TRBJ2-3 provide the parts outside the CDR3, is GAGVSQSPSNKVTEKGKDVELRCDPISGHTALYWYRQSLGQGLEFLIYFQGNSAPDKSGLPSDRFSAERTGGSVSTLTIQRTQQEDSAVYLCASSLGGQGGTDTQYFGPGTRLTVL.

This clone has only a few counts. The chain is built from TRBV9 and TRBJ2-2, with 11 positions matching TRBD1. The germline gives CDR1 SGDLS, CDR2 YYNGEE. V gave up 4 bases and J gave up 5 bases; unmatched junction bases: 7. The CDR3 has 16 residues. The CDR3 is CASSFGTGGRTGELFF. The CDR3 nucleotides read TGTGCCAGCAGCTTTGGGACAGGGGGAAGAACCGGGGAGCTGTTTTTT.

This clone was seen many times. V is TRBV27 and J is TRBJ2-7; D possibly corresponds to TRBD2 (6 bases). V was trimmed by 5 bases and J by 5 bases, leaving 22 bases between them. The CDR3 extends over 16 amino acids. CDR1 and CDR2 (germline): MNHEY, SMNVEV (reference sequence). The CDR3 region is CASSPRHVGGPDEQYF. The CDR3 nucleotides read TGTGCCAGCAGTCCCCGCCATGTGGGAGGACCCGACGAGCAGTACTTC.

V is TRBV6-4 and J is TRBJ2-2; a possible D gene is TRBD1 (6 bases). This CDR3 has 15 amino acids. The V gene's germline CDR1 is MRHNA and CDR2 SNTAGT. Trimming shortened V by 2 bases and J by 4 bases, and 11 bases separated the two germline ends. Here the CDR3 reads CASSDHGQPTGELFF. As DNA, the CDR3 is TGTGCCAGCAGTGACCATGGACAGCCCACCGGGGAGCTGTTTTTT.

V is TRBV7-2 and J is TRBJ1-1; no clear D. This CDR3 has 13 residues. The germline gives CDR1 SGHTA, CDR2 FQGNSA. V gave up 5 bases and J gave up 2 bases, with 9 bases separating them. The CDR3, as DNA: TGTGCCAGCAGCCCTGAACATAACACTGAAGCTTTCTTT. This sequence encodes CASSPEHNTEAFF.

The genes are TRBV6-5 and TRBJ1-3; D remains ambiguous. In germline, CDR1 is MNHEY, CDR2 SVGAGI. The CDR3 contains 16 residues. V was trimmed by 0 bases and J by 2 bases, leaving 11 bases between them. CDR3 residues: CASSYSRGNPGNTIYF. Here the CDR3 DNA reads TGTGCCAGCAGTTACTCCCGGGGTAACCCTGGAAACACCATATATTTT.

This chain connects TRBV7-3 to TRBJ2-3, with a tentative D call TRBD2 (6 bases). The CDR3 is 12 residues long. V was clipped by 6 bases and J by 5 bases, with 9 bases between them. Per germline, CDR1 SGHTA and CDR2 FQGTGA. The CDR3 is CASSLTRDTQYF. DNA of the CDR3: TGTGCCAGCAGTCTGACTAGAGATACGCAGTATTTT. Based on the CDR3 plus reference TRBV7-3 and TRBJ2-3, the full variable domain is GAGVSQTPSNKVTEKGKYVELRCDPISGHTALYWYRQSLGQGPEFLIYFQGTGAADDSGLPNDRFFAVRPEGSVSTLKIQRTERGDSAVYLCASSLTRDTQYFGPGTRLTVL.

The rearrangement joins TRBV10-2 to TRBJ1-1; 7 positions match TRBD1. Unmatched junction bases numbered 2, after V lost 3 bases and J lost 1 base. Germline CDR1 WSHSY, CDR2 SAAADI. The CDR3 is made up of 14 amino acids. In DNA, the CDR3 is TGCGCCAGCAGTGATGCAGGGGGGAACACTGAAGCTTTCTTT. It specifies CASSDAGGNTEAFF.

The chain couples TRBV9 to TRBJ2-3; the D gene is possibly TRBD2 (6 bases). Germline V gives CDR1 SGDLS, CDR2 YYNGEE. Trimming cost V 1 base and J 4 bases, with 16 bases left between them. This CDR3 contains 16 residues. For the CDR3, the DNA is TGTGCCAGCAGCGTATGGGGGGAAACGACCTCAGATACGCAGTATTTT. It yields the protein CASSVWGETTSDTQYF.